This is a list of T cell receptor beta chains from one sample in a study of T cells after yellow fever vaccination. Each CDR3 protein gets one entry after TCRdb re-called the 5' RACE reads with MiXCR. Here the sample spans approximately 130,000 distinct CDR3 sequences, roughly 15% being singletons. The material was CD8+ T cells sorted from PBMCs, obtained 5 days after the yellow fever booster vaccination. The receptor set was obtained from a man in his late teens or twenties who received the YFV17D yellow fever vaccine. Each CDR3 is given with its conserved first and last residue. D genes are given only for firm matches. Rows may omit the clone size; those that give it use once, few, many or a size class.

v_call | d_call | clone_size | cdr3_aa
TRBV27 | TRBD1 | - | CASSLGGAGGNTEAFF
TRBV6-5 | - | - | CASSSQGPDTQYF
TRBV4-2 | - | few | CASSPVGEGDRDTEAFF
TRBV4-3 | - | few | CASSQDWAPNSSNEKLFF
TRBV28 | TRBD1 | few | CASSWDRKTGANVLTF
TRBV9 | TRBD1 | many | CASSPQGGGNTIYF
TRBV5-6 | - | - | CASSSWGGNEQFF
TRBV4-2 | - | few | CASSQELTYGAPTDTQYF
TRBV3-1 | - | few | CASSHGAHEFYEQYF
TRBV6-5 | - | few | CASRPTGTSSEQFF
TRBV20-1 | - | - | CSASHQAPGVLFF
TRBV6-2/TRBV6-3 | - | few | CASSPGETGELFF
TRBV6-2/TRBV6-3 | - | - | CASSYPTPPRVSGSTDTQYF
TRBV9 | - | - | CASSVAVGPPLHF
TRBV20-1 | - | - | CSARDLAQMNTEAFF
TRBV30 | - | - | CAWGSGQGITDTQYF
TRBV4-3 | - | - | CASSQGLTLNTEAFF
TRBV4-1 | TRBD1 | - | CASSQLPGQGNNSPLHF
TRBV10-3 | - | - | CAITPVLGMNTEAFF
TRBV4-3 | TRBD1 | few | CASSPGQGAPSGELFF
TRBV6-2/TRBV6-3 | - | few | CASSSKTGLFSQPQHF
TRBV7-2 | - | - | CASSWVEDTQYF
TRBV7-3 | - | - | CASSLGGGGLTRTEQFF
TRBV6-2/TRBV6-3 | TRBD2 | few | CASRAGGPGELFF
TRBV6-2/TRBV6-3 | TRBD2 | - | CASINGLAGGLQETQYF
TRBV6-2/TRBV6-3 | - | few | CASSYPGQSSYNEQFF
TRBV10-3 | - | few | CAISGGGQEGDTQYF
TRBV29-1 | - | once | CSAQGSSTDTQYF
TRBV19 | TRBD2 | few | CASSIASGGLLDTQYF
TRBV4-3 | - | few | CASSQANAGQGLSYEQYF
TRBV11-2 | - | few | CASSLVGNEQFF
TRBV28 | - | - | CASSLPGNSYNEQFF
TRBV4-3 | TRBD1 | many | CASSHSFPGQGVNEQFF
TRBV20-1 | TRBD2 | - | CSARELAAPVVNEQFF
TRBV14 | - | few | CASSLTAGNTEAFF
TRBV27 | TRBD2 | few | CASSRSSGNTGELFF